Each of the 10 T cell receptor beta chains below was sequenced from the same sample in a study of vaccination and CD4 T cells after COVID-19. Treatment indicated: approximately 9-day PBMC culture with coronavirus spike peptide pools or control peptides (ViraFEST assay). From the unexposed donor, CD4+ T cells were collected ahead of the COVID-19 pandemic (2011-2018). No antigen has been assigned to these receptors. With the Oncomine TCR Beta short-read assay, DNA from cultured CD4+ T cells was sequenced. MiXCR, applied by TCRdb to the PCR reads, yields one record per CDR3 protein. The sample consists of about 5,500 distinct CDR3 sequences, approximately 40% of them appearing once. Input material: CD4+ T cells from blood, cultured in vitro. The receptors come from a human donor in good health.

This sequence joins TRBV6-1 and TRBJ2-5, with TRBD2 identical over 10 bases. Germline V gene data show CDR1 as MNHNS and CDR2 as SASEGT. The CDR3 consists of 15 residues. V lost 7 bases and J lost 2; bases outside the gene matches: 7. The CDR3 here is CASNLLAGSQETQYF. CDR3 sequence (DNA): TGTGCCAGCAATCTACTAGCGGGGAGTCAAGAGACCCAGTACTTC.

The rearrangement links TRBV20-1 to TRBJ2-1; weak D call: TRBD1 (6 bases). Germline CDR1 and CDR2: DFQATT and SNEGSKA (reference sequence). The CDR3 consists of 12 residues. Trimming left V 6 bases short and J 6 bases short, with 12 bases between. This CDR3 reads CSAEADSNEQFF. The CDR3 DNA sequence: TGCAGTGCGGAAGCGGACAGCAATGAGCAGTTCTTC.

Judged by abundance, this clonotype is hyperexpanded. The chain is built from TRBV7-9 and TRBJ1-2; D ambiguous. The V and J ends lost 0 bases and 2 bases respectively, with 4 bases between them. CDR1 and CDR2 (germline): SEHNR, FQNEAQ (reference sequence). The CDR3 runs 13 residues. CDR3 protein: CASSLAGNYGYTF. The CDR3 DNA reads TGTGCCAGCAGCTTAGCAGGGAACTATGGCTACACCTTC.

This clonotype was observed a few times. The chain employs TRBV20-1 and TRBJ1-5; no reliable D call. The CDR3 sequence is 14 residues long. Trimming removed 2 bases from V and 0 bases from J, with 8 bases in between. Looked up from germline, CDR1 is DFQATT and CDR2 is SNEGSKA (reference sequence). This CDR3 reads CSARSGYSNQPQHF. The CDR3 nucleotides are TGCAGTGCTAGATCAGGTTATAGCAATCAGCCCCAGCATTTT.

The V and J genes are TRBV10-2 and TRBJ1-1, with TRBD1 identical over 7 bases. The germline V gene has CDR1 WSHSY and CDR2 SAAADI. The CDR3 consists of 13 residues. Losses at the gene ends were 8 bases for V and 1 base for J; bases not matched to a gene: 4. The CDR3 protein is CASQHRGNTEAFF. The CDR3 DNA follows: TGCGCCAGCCAACACAGGGGGAACACTGAAGCTTTCTTT.

The chain joins TRBV20-1 to TRBJ1-2; TRBD1 matches at 7 bases. CDR3 size: 12 residues. Trimming at V came to 6 bases and at J to 3 bases, leaving 4 bases not matched to a gene. Germline V gene sequence: CDR1 DFQATT, CDR2 SNEGSKA (reference sequence). The CDR3 DNA is TGCAGTGCAACAGGGGATTACTATGGCTACACCTTC. Protein product: CSATGDYYGYTF.

This clonotype was recorded a few times. V is TRBV12-3 or TRBV12-4 and J is TRBJ1-6; D is undetermined. The CDR3 has 14 residues. Trimming removed 3 bases from V and 7 bases from J, with 10 bases in between. The CDR3 DNA reads as TGTGCCAGCAGTTTCGACGGCCACAATTCACCCCTCCACTTT. Translating it yields CASSFDGHNSPLHF.

The chain uses TRBV6-5 and TRBJ2-7; a possible D gene is TRBD1 (6 bases). V dropped 4 bases and J dropped 2 bases, with 15 bases sitting between them. The germline CDR1 and CDR2 sequences are MNHEY and SVGAGI. This CDR3 has 15 amino acids. CDR3 residues: CASSSQDRRAYEQYF. The CDR3 DNA follows: TGTGCCAGCAGTTCCCAAGACAGGAGAGCCTACGAGCAGTACTTC.

This clonotype came up a few times. The chain joins TRBV20-1 to TRBJ1-1; D is perhaps TRBD1 (6 bases). Trimming took 2 bases from V and 3 from J, leaving 10 bases between them. The CDR3 extends over 13 amino acids. Germline CDR1 and CDR2: DFQATT and SNEGSKA (reference sequence). DNA of the CDR3: TGCAGTGCTAGATTCAGGGGAGACACTGAAGCTTTCTTT. Its translation is CSARFRGDTEAFF.

The chain couples TRBV6-1 to TRBJ2-7; D may be TRBD2 (5 bases). Trimming pared 7 bases from V and 0 bases from J, leaving 16 bases between. This CDR3 region has 15 residues. CDR1 is MNHNS, CDR2 SASEGT, per germline. Here the CDR3 DNA reads TGTGCCAGCAATCCCGACGGGGTCTTCTCCTACGAGCAGTACTTC. Translation gives CASNPDGVFSYEQYF.